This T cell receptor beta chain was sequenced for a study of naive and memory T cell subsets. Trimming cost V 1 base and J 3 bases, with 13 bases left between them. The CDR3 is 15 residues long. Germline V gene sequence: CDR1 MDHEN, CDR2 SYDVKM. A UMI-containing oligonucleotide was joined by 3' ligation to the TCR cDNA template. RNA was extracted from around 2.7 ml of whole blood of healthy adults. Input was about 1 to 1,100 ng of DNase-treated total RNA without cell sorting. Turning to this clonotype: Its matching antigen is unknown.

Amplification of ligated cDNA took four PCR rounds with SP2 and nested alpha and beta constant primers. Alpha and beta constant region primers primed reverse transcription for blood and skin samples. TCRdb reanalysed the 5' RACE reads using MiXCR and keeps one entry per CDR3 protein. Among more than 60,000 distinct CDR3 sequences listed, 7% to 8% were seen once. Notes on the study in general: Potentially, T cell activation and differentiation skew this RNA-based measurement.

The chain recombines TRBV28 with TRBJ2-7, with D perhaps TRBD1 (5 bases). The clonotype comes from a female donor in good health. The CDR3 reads CASSLFQGRNYEQYF. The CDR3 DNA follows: TGTGCCAGCAGTTTATTTCAGGGCCGCAACTACGAGCAGTACTTC.